The rows below give T cell receptor beta chains drawn from one sample of a study of fetal regulatory T cell absence and autoimmunity. This table comes from immunoSEQ multiplex PCR, and its TCRdb copy is limited to in-frame clones, with some not included. The sample gives more than 85,000 clones, approximately 75% of which show up once; 1.5% to 2% is in the top ten. The specimen sequenced was pancreas tissue. The receptors here all came from a male donor with IPEX syndrome. The CDR3 runs from the conserved cysteine through the conserved F or W. Clone sizes are given selectively: once, few, many, or a class where the clone is expanded.

clone size | J gene | V gene | CDR3 protein
NA | TRBJ2-7 | TRBV7-2 | CASSLRESSYEQYF
NA | TRBJ1-3 | TRBV4-1 | CASSQGVGGYGNTIYF
NA | TRBJ2-2 | TRBV4-1 | CASSPTGLAGGPGELFF
once | TRBJ2-1 | TRBV7-9 | CASSLGDRVSYNEQFF
NA | TRBJ1-1 | TRBV19 | CASSIEEGSRTEAFF
NA | TRBJ2-5 | TRBV10-3 | CAIKTRTHGEETQYF
NA | TRBJ1-4 | TRBV18 | CASSTQAGEKLFF
NA | TRBJ2-1 | TRBV5-4 | CASSLGIAAYYNEQFF
NA | TRBJ2-1 | TRBV10-2 | CASSETGGPYNEQFF
NA | TRBJ2-3 | TRBV27 | CASSLSTSGVSDTQYF
NA | TRBJ1-1 | TRBV30 | CAWSEAGGTEAFF
NA | TRBJ2-1 | TRBV21-1 | CASSKASGEHEQFF
few | TRBJ2-7 | TRBV10-2 | CASSDGNSYEQYF
once | TRBJ1-1 | TRBV4-1 | CASSPKDRGRARTEAFF
NA | TRBJ2-1 | TRBV9 | CASSATTGAGYNEQFF
NA | TRBJ2-3 | TRBV7-6 | CASSLGLAGGPSTDTQYF
NA | TRBJ2-5 | TRBV6-5 | CASSLRETQYF
NA | TRBJ1-2 | TRBV7-2 | CASSPGQGFYGYTF
NA | TRBJ2-3 | TRBV15 | CATRIAGGDTDTQYF
NA | TRBJ1-1 | TRBV11-2 | CASSPGPPLEAFF
NA | TRBJ2-3 | TRBV6-5 | CASLAGGSTDTQYF
few | TRBJ2-1 | TRBV10-3 | CAISVQGGAKFF